This T cell receptor (beta chain) derives from a study of chemoradiotherapy in HPV16-positive cancers. Study at large: Candidate HPV-specific T-cell clones and common TCR motifs came from functional assays in a couple of HPV16-positive patients.

The data were produced by immunoSEQ multiplex PCR, yet TCRdb's version contains in-frame clones alone and is incomplete. The sample includes about 68,000 clones, approximately 91% seen only once; the top ten take 4% to 5%. In regard to this clone: Its antigen remains unidentified.

Study-level findings and limits: In HPV16-positive patients, HPV-responsive T-cell expansion tracked better recurrence-free survival. Candidate HPV-specific clones and E7-related TCR motifs grew in tumor during treatment.

Trimming removed 9 bases from V and 11 bases from J; junction bases left unmatched: 9. Germline values: CDR1 SNHLY, CDR2 FYNNEI. This CDR3 is built from 11 residues. V usage is TRBV2 and J usage is TRBJ2-5; 7 bases are a match to TRBD1. The clonotype comes from a human donor with HPV-associated anogenital cancer. The source material was blood, sampled from a patient who underwent chemoradiotherapy. CDR3: CASDRESVQYF. As DNA, the CDR3 is TGTGCCAGTGACAGGGAGTCAGTGCAGTACTTC. The full variable domain, in which reference TRBV2 and TRBJ2-5 provide the parts outside the CDR3, is EPEVTQTPSHQVTQMGQEVILRCVPISNHLYFYWYRQILGQKVEFLVSFYNNEISEKSEIFDDQFSVERPDGSNFTLKIRSTKLEDSAMYFCASDRESVQYFGPGTRLLVL.